The 18 T cell receptor beta chains reported below all come from one sample, sequenced in a study of blood T cell repertoires in COVID-19. Sequencing used immunoSEQ multiplex PCR; TCRdb keeps in-frame clones, though not all of them. The data contain about 180,000 clones, roughly three quarters of them singletons. Material: PBMCs or T cells enriched from blood (not recorded which). The receptors were gathered from a man aged 55 to 70 who had been exposed to COVID-19.

The chain has TRBV11-3 and TRBJ2-1; D gene uncertain. V was pared by 4 bases and J by 9 bases, with 10 bases between. CDR1 is SGHNT and CDR2 is YENEEA in the germline V gene. The CDR3 covers 12 residues. The CDR3 nucleotides are TGTGCCAGCAGCTCCCAGTTAAGTGAGCAGTTCTTC. Translation: CASSSQLSEQFF.

This clone was seen only once. This chain joins TRBV19 and TRBJ2-7; 10 bases fit TRBD1. The V gene's germline CDR1 is LNHDA and CDR2 SQIVND (reference sequence). Trimming removed 3 bases from V and 2 bases from J; junction bases left unmatched: 4. The CDR3 is made up of 15 amino acids. CDR3 protein: CASSIGTGAPYEQYF. CDR3 sequence (DNA): TGTGCCAGTAGTATCGGGACAGGGGCCCCCTACGAGCAGTACTTC.

V and J are TRBV11-1 and TRBJ2-7, with 7 bases that match TRBD1. CDR1 is SGHAT and CDR2 is FQDESV in the germline V gene (reference sequence). Trimming took 5 bases from V and 12 from J; bases not matched to a gene: 19. The CDR3 consists of 15 residues. The DNA for the CDR3 is TGTGCCAGCAGCCCTAACCGGGACAGCTCGCATCCAGGGTACTTC. Translated: CASSPNRDSSHPGYF.

The rearrangement joins TRBV27 to TRBJ2-5; TRBD2 matches at 15 bases. The CDR3 runs 17 residues. V shed 5 bases and J 5 bases; nucleotides not matched to a gene: 9. Germline CDR1 and CDR2: MNHEY and SMNVEV (reference sequence). The CDR3 region has the DNA TGTGCCAGCAGTCGAGGACTAGCGGGAGGGCCATGGGAGACCCAGTACTTC. Translating it yields CASSRGLAGGPWETQYF.

This chain connects TRBV6-1 to TRBJ1-1; 8 nucleotides align to TRBD1. The trim removed 2 bases at V and 7 bases at J, leaving 3 bases unmatched. The CDR3 has 13 amino acids. Germline V CDR1 and CDR2: MNHNS, SASEGT. CDR3 nucleotides: TGTGCCAGCAGTGAACAGGGGGCTCTTGAAGCTTTCTTT. This sequence encodes CASSEQGALEAFF.

The V and J genes are TRBV24-1 and TRBJ1-2; 7 bases match TRBD1. Trimming removed 4 bases from V and 0 bases from J; junction bases left unmatched: 10. Germline loops: CDR1 KGHDR, CDR2 SFDVKD. The CDR3 runs to 17 residues. CDR3 amino acids: CATSDSGTASANYGYTF. The CDR3 DNA sequence: TGTGCCACCAGTGACTCCGGGACAGCGTCTGCTAACTATGGCTACACCTTC.

The chain recombines TRBV19 with TRBJ2-1; 9 positions agree with TRBD1. The germline V gene encodes CDR1 LNHDA and CDR2 SQIVND (reference sequence). There are 16 residues in the CDR3. Losses at the gene ends were 9 bases for V and 7 bases for J; bases not matched to a gene: 16. The CDR3 protein is CASNFGTGQGSNEQFF. CDR3 sequence (DNA): TGTGCCAGCAACTTCGGTACCGGACAGGGGAGTAATGAGCAGTTCTTC.

The chain combines TRBV29-1 with TRBJ2-3, with unresolved D. Germline values: CDR1 SQVTM, CDR2 ANQGSEA. The ends were cut back, 7 bases at V and 6 bases at J, with 11 bases in the middle. The CDR3 sequence is 11 residues long. CDR3 residues: CSASSVDTQYF. CDR3 in DNA: TGCAGCGCCTCGAGCGTGGATACGCAGTATTTT.

The chain carries TRBV11-3 and TRBJ1-1; 8 bases are shared with TRBD1. Germline V gene lookup returns CDR1 SGHNT and CDR2 YENEEA. The junction had 7 bases not matched to a gene; V was cut back by 5 bases and J by 5 bases. This CDR3 is 14 amino acids long. CDR3 sequence reads: CASSMDRVGTEAFF. The CDR3 nucleotides read TGTGCCAGCAGCATGGACAGGGTAGGGACTGAAGCTTTCTTT.

This chain joins TRBV6-5 and TRBJ1-2; tentative D call: TRBD1 (5 bases). Germline CDR1 reads MNHEY; CDR2 reads SVGAGI. The CDR3 runs to 15 residues. Trimming cost V 0 bases and J 0 bases, with 8 bases left between them. CDR3 residues: CASSYSKGSNYGYTF. The CDR3 DNA follows: TGTGCCAGCAGTTACTCGAAGGGGTCTAACTATGGCTACACCTTC.

The J gene is TRBJ2-2, the V gene TRBV18; 12 bases match TRBD2. CDR3 length: 16 residues. Germline assignment: CDR1 KGHSH and CDR2 LQKENI. The V segment lost 5 bases and the J segment 1 base; nucleotides outside the gene matches: 2. The CDR3 here is CASSSGLAGNTGELFF. CDR3 bases: TGTGCCAGCTCATCGGGACTAGCGGGGAACACCGGGGAGCTGTTTTTT.

The chain employs TRBV19 and TRBJ1-1, with 9 bases identical to TRBD1. Germline V gene sequence: CDR1 LNHDA, CDR2 SQIVND (reference sequence). The J segment lost 4 bases and the V segment lost 5 bases, leaving 5 bases of the junction unmatched. The CDR3 has 14 amino acids. CDR3 sequence reads: CASSSTGGRTEAFF. In DNA, the CDR3 is TGTGCCAGTAGTTCGACAGGGGGACGCACTGAAGCTTTCTTT. Complete variable domain (other parts from reference TRBV19 and TRBJ1-1): DGGITQSPKYLFRKEGQNVTLSCEQNLNHDAMYWYRQDPGQGLRLIYYSQIVNDFQKGDIAEGYSVSREKKESFPLTVTSAQKNPTAFYLCASSSTGGRTEAFFGQGTRLTVV.

The chain has TRBV19 and TRBJ2-3; D is perhaps TRBD1 (5 bases). Germline V lookup: CDR1 LNHDA, CDR2 SQIVND (reference sequence). V gave up 4 bases and J gave up 4 bases, with 15 bases separating them. This CDR3 has 15 amino acids. This CDR3 reads CASSKTVGPPDTQYF. The DNA for the CDR3 is TGTGCCAGTAGTAAGACTGTGGGGCCCCCAGATACGCAGTATTTT.

The rearrangement links TRBV7-8 to TRBJ1-1, with D unclear. This CDR3 comprises 13 residues. V lost 5 bases, J lost 2 bases, and 9 bases lay in between. Germline loops: CDR1 SGHVS, CDR2 FQNEAQ. The CDR3 region has the DNA TGTGCCAGCAGCCCGCAGGTTAACACTGAAGCTTTCTTT. Its protein is CASSPQVNTEAFF.

This clone has ten or more counts. This rearrangement joins TRBV6-5 to TRBJ1-6; a possible D gene is TRBD1 (6 bases). The CDR3 is made up of 15 amino acids. The ends were cut back, 6 bases at V and 2 bases at J, with 11 bases in the middle. Germline assignment: CDR1 MNHEY and CDR2 SVGAGI. CDR3 in amino acids: CASRPRTAYNSPLHF. DNA for the CDR3: TGTGCCAGCAGACCGCGGACAGCCTATAATTCACCCCTCCACTTT.

This clone was seen a handful of times. The chain has TRBV7-9 and TRBJ1-5; D is uncertain. The CDR3 is 15 residues long. The ends were cut back, 5 bases at V and 3 bases at J, with 14 bases in the middle. CDR1 SEHNR and CDR2 FQNEAQ come from the germline V gene (reference sequence). In nucleotides, the CDR3 is TGTGCCAGCAGCCTGGACGGGGATTTCAATCAGCCCCAGCATTTT. Amino acids: CASSLDGDFNQPQHF. The variable domain in full, with the rest retrieved from reference TRBV7-9 and TRBJ1-5, is DTGVSQNPRHKITKRGQNVTFRCDPISEHNRLYWYRQTLGQGPEFLTYFQNEAQLEKSRLLSDRFSAERPKGSFSTLEIQRTEQGDSAMYLCASSLDGDFNQPQHFGDGTRLSIL.

The chain recombines TRBV11-1 with TRBJ1-2; 7 nucleotides align to TRBD1. CDR1 and CDR2 from the germline V gene are SGHAT and FQDESV (reference sequence). V shed 10 bases, J shed 4 bases, and the junction held 6 bases outside the gene matches. CDR3 length equals 12 residues. CDR3 DNA sequence: TGTGCCACACAGGGACAGATCTATGGCTACACCTTC. Protein product: CATQGQIYGYTF.

The V and J genes are TRBV10-1 and TRBJ2-7; D is perhaps TRBD2 (5 bases). The V gene lost 0 bases and the J gene lost 1 base, with 16 bases spanning the gap. Per the germline V gene, CDR1 is WNHNN and CDR2 is SYGVQD (reference sequence). This CDR3 spans 17 amino acids. Written as DNA, the CDR3 is TGCGCCAGCAGTGAGTCAGGTAGCGCAAGCCCGTCCTACGAGCAGTACTTC. Residues: CASSESGSASPSYEQYF.